What follows are 11 T cell receptor beta chains derived from one specimen sequenced in a study of T cell clones after liver transplantation. TCRdb's copy holds only in-frame clones and misses some; the assay was immunoSEQ multiplex PCR. There are some 61,000 clones in the sample; 60% to 80% occur only once, and around 9.1% lies in the top ten. The sample here was CD4+ T cells from blood, taken at the 22-month timepoint. The receptors originated from a human patient who received a liver transplant. Some T cells may trace back to the graft donor.

The chain employs TRBV6-5 and TRBJ1-5; D not resolved. The germline CDR1 and CDR2 sequences are MNHEY and SVGAGI. Trimming took off 2 bases at V and 1 base at J, with 9 bases between the two ends. This CDR3 contains 15 residues. CDR3 coding DNA: TGTGCCAGCAGTTACGGTCTAGGGAGCAATCAGCCCCAGCATTTT. This gives the protein CASSYGLGSNQPQHF.

This sequence joins TRBV6-5 and TRBJ1-2; no definite D call. The CDR3 is 15 residues long. The V end was cut by 9 bases, the J end by 0 bases, with 17 bases between. Germline-derived CDR1 and CDR2 are MNHEY and SVGAGI. The CDR3 here is CARRFSQGTNYGYTF. The CDR3 bases are TGTGCCAGGCGTTTTTCCCAAGGGACTAACTATGGCTACACCTTC.

The chain links TRBV6-6 to TRBJ1-5; 9 nucleotides match TRBD1. CDR1 MNHNY and CDR2 SVGAGI come from the germline V gene (reference sequence). This CDR3 region has 14 residues. Trimming cost V 6 bases and J 7 bases; bases outside gene matches: 7. The CDR3 loop reads CASRPGQGWQPQHF. The CDR3 region has the DNA TGTGCCAGCAGGCCGGGACAGGGTTGGCAGCCCCAGCATTTT.

This chain connects TRBV7-2 to TRBJ1-1; 7 bases map to TRBD1. The trim removed 1 base at V and 7 bases at J, leaving 3 bases unmatched. From germline, CDR1 is SGHTA and CDR2 FQGNSA. CDR3 length: 13 residues. Here the CDR3 reads CASSLEGASEAFF. The CDR3 DNA is TGTGCCAGCAGCTTAGAGGGGGCAAGTGAAGCTTTCTTT.

The CDR3 here is CATSRGDGVDYEQYF. The CDR3 DNA reads TGTGCCACCAGCAGAGGGGATGGGGTGGACTACGAGCAGTACTTC. The gene calls are TRBV15 and TRBJ2-7; D ambiguous. The V end was cut by 1 base, the J end by 3 bases, with 13 bases between. There are 15 residues in the CDR3. CDR1 is LNHNV and CDR2 is YYDKDF in the germline V gene (reference sequence).

The chain couples TRBV7-9 to TRBJ2-7; no reliable D call. With 4 bases removed from V and 4 bases from J, the gap between germline ends came to 14 bases. The germline CDR1 and CDR2 sequences are SEHNR and FQNEAQ (reference sequence). CDR3 length: 14 residues. CDR3 in amino acids: CASSYLDPRYEQYF. The CDR3 region has the DNA TGTGCCAGCAGCTATCTTGACCCGCGGTACGAGCAGTACTTC. Supplemented by reference TRBV7-9 and TRBJ2-7, the full variable domain reads DTGVSQNPRHKITKRGQNVTFRCDPISEHNRLYWYRQTLGQGPEFLTYFQNEAQLEKSRLLSDRFSAERPKGSFSTLEIQRTEQGDSAMYLCASSYLDPRYEQYFGPGTRLTVT.

The J gene is TRBJ1-4, the V gene TRBV5-5; D call uncertain. CDR1 SGHKS and CDR2 YYEKEE come from the germline V gene (reference sequence). V was pared by 2 bases and J by 0 bases, with 5 bases between. The CDR3 is made up of 14 amino acids. The CDR3 DNA reads as TGTGCCAGCAGCTTCAGGTCAACTAATGAAAAACTGTTTTTT. Its translation is CASSFRSTNEKLFF.

This rearrangement joins TRBV27 to TRBJ1-1, with 7 positions matching TRBD1. Trimming removed 4 bases from V and 9 bases from J; junction bases left unmatched: 17. Germline CDR1 is MNHEY and CDR2 is SMNVEV (reference sequence). This CDR3 has 16 residues. The CDR3 DNA reads as TGTGCCAGCAGTTCACCCGATAAAACAGGGGTCTCTAAAGCTTTCTTT. Translated, it gives CASSSPDKTGVSKAFF.

The chain uses TRBV5-6 and TRBJ2-6; 11 nucleotides match TRBD2. There are 16 residues in the CDR3. CDR1 is SGHDT and CDR2 is YYEEEE in the germline V gene. Trimming removed 9 bases from V and 4 bases from J; junction bases left unmatched: 9. The CDR3 DNA sequence: TGTGCCACCGATATAGCGGGGGGGGCCGGGGCCAACGTCCTGACTTTC. Its translation is CATDIAGGAGANVLTF. Together with reference TRBV5-6 and TRBJ2-6, the CDR3 gives the full variable domain: DAGVTQSPTHLIKTRGQQVTLRCSPKSGHDTVSWYQQALGQGPQFIFQYYEEEERQRGNFPDRFSGHQFPNYSSELNVNALLLGDSALYLCATDIAGGAGANVLTFGAGSRLTVL.

J is TRBJ2-1 and V is TRBV7-2; the D is unclear. CDR1 and CDR2 from the germline V gene are SGHTA and FQGNSA. Trimming removed 3 bases from V and 3 bases from J, with 12 bases in between. There are 15 residues in the CDR3. CDR3 residues: CASSLVSGDYNEQFF. The CDR3, as DNA: TGTGCCAGCAGCTTGGTTTCAGGAGACTACAATGAGCAGTTCTTC.

The chain joins TRBV28 to TRBJ2-5; D is ambiguous. The CDR3 runs to 12 residues. Per the germline V gene, CDR1 is MDHEN and CDR2 is SYDVKM. Between the trimmed V and J ends, which lost 5 bases and 1 base, there was a span of 5 bases. The CDR3 spells CASSRSQETQYF. The CDR3 DNA reads TGTGCCAGCAGTCGATCCCAAGAGACCCAGTACTTC.